This note documents a single T cell receptor beta chain sequence. After removal of 7 bases from V and 4 bases from J, the junction contained 6 bases not matched to a gene. Germline V CDR1 and CDR2: LNHDA, SQIVND (reference sequence). This CDR3 has 14 amino acids. This entry belongs to a study of shared clonotypes between healthy human individuals. Assay used: immunoSEQ multiplex PCR; TCRdb lists only in-frame clones, some missing. This sample has about 480,000 clones, with about four fifths found just once. Sequencing used PBMCs. J is TRBJ1-4 and V is TRBV19; 7 bases align to TRBD1. This clonotype was obtained from a woman between 40 and 50 years old in good health. Some clones in this sample may be carry-over from other donors' samples. The DNA for the CDR3 is TGTGCCAGTACCATAACAGGGGATAATGAAAAACTGTTTTTT. This translates into CASTITGDNEKLFF.